This TCR beta chain was recovered during a study of T cells after yellow fever vaccination. Study observations and caveats: Bulk-population clonotypes that are abundant could appear as contaminants in FACS-sorted repertoires. The secondary T-cell response peaked on day 5, not day 15, but was weaker. Post-booster repertoires again held most primary-vaccination clones (about 95% CD4, about 90% CD8).

By 5'RACE template switching, TCR cDNA was produced, with a universal primer site and UMIs added in the process. TCRdb redid the calling of the 5' RACE reads with MiXCR, one entry per CDR3 protein. The repertoire has 100,000 to 150,000 distinct CDR3 sequences, about 8.2% of them found once; the top ten carry about 40%. As for this clonotype: The target antigen is unknown.

Deletions cut 0 bases from V and 1 base from J, with 14 bases between. The CDR3 covers 17 residues. Germline-derived CDR1 and CDR2 are KGHDR and SFDVKD. This chain connects TRBV24-1 to TRBJ2-5, with D possibly TRBD1 on 6 matching bases. This sequence was found in a man aged 18 to 29 who received the YFV17D yellow fever vaccine. The specimen was CD8+ T cells sorted from PBMCs, collected on the day of the yellow fever booster vaccination. In nucleotides, the CDR3 is TGTGCCACCAGTGATTTGCGGGCAGGGGCGGGCCAAGAGACCCAGTACTTC. Translating gives CATSDLRAGAGQETQYF.